Sequencing of this T cell receptor beta chain was carried out in a study of tumor-infiltrating lymphocytes in primary liver carcinoma. From 20-30 mg of unsorted bulk tissue, DNA and RNA were co-extracted together. Collection of samples drew on five separate regions of each tumor. Every tumor sample had over 85% viable tumor cells. A remark on this clonotype: As yet, its antigen is unknown. The junction departs from germline at one end; a sequencing error may be responsible.

A primer matching the constant region was used to make TCR beta cDNA from approximately 520 ng of total RNA. Researchers made the TCR beta libraries by running three nested multiplex PCR rounds with slightly modified ARM-PCR. TRBV1-TRBV30 forward primers paired with a C-beta reverse primer drove the first two PCR rounds, about 9 cycles each. TCRdb passed the multiplex PCR reads through MiXCR, listing each CDR3 protein once. The table includes under 45,000 distinct CDR3 sequences, 73% detected once. General study findings and limits: Between tumor regions, pairs overlapped more than tumor-adjacent and tumor-blood pairs did. Present in all five tumor regions were only about 7.5-25% of the top clones.

Germline-derived CDR1 and CDR2 are SQVTM and ANQGSEA. This CDR3 spans 14 amino acids. The TCR comes from a man aged 40-55 years with primary liver carcinoma and hepatitis B virus infection. The chain couples TRBV29-1 to TRBJ1-2; D perhaps matches TRBD1 (6 bases). Sequenced: liver tumor tissue from sampling region 2. Specified subset: tumor region T2, inferior pole. In nucleotides, the CDR3 is TGCAGCACCCACGGCATAGGGGGAGAGTATGGCTACGCCTTC. Amino acids: CSTHGIGGEYGYAF.